The 19 T cell receptor beta chains given below trace back to one sample, sequenced in a study of shared clonotypes between healthy human individuals. Naive CD8 cells lacked CD45RO, underwent positive selection for CCR7 and left out terminally differentiated effector memory CD45RA+ cells. This table comes from immunoSEQ multiplex PCR, and its TCRdb copy is limited to in-frame clones, with some not included. The sample yields about 2,100,000 clones, 90% to 95% seen once. Sequencing was performed on naive CD8+ T cells from PBMCs. Receptors were obtained from a man between 18 and 29 years old in good health. Some clones in this sample may be carry-over from other donors' samples.

This sequence joins TRBV7-9 and TRBJ2-7; D call uncertain. The ends were cut back, 5 bases at V and 5 bases at J, with 10 bases in the middle. Germline assignment: CDR1 SEHNR and CDR2 FQNEAQ (reference sequence). The CDR3 loop spans 12 amino acids. CDR3 loop: CASSRGANEQYF. CDR3 coding DNA: TGTGCCAGCAGCAGAGGAGCTAACGAGCAGTACTTC.

This clone was detected only once. The V and J genes are TRBV7-9 and TRBJ2-1; 9 nucleotides agree with TRBD2. Germline values: CDR1 SEHNR, CDR2 FQNEAQ (reference sequence). CDR3 length: 19 amino acids. The J segment lost 2 bases and the V segment lost 0 bases, leaving 11 bases of the junction unmatched. The CDR3 here is CASSLALQVAGATYNEQFF. The CDR3 bases are TGTGCCAGCAGCTTAGCGTTACAGGTAGCGGGAGCTACCTACAATGAGCAGTTCTTC.

V usage is TRBV27 and J usage is TRBJ2-3, with a possible D match to TRBD1 (5 bases). Per germline, CDR1 MNHEY and CDR2 SMNVEV (reference sequence). This CDR3 has 18 amino acids. Trimming cost V 0 bases and J 0 bases, with 16 bases left between them. CDR3 sequence reads: CASSLSILSQGSTDTQYF. As DNA, the CDR3 is TGTGCCAGCAGTTTATCAATTCTTAGCCAGGGCAGCACAGATACGCAGTATTTT.

V and J are TRBV7-9 and TRBJ1-1, with 7 bases lining up with TRBD1. Germline V gene data show CDR1 as SEHNR and CDR2 as FQNEAQ (reference sequence). The CDR3 is 16 residues long. V shed 4 bases and J 1 base; nucleotides not matched to a gene: 9. The CDR3 reads CASSSGDSWPNTEAFF. Here the CDR3 DNA reads TGTGCCAGCAGCTCAGGGGACAGCTGGCCGAACACTGAAGCTTTCTTT.

The chain combines TRBV27 with TRBJ1-5, with D perhaps TRBD1 (5 bases). The ends were cut back, 7 bases at V and 3 bases at J, with 19 bases in the middle. Germline values: CDR1 MNHEY, CDR2 SMNVEV (reference sequence). CDR3 length: 16 residues. CDR3 protein: CASNPWGGGDNQPQHF. The DNA for the CDR3 is TGTGCCAGCAATCCCTGGGGCGGAGGGGACAATCAGCCCCAGCATTTT.

This clone was picked up a small number of times. V and J are TRBV11-2 and TRBJ1-1; unclear D gene. This CDR3 contains 13 residues. The germline V and J ends were trimmed by 2 bases and 6 bases, with 10 bases remaining between them. Germline values: CDR1 SGHAT, CDR2 FQNNGV. The CDR3: CASSLFNEPEAFF. The CDR3 DNA is TGTGCCAGCAGCTTATTCAACGAGCCTGAAGCTTTCTTT. The full variable domain, in which reference TRBV11-2 and TRBJ1-1 provide the parts outside the CDR3, is EAGVAQSPRYKIIEKRQSVAFWCNPISGHATLYWYQQILGQGPKLLIQFQNNGVVDDSQLPKDRFSAERLKGVDSTLKIQPAKLEDSAVYLCASSLFNEPEAFFGQGTRLTVV.

V is TRBV29-1 and J is TRBJ2-7; 13 bases fit TRBD2. The CDR3 is 14 residues long. Germline V lookup: CDR1 SQVTM, CDR2 ANQGSEA. V trimming: 6 bases; J trimming: 4 bases; junction bases outside the gene matches: 6. CDR3 coding DNA: TGCAGCGTACATGGGACTAGCGGGAAATACGAGCAGTACTTC. Amino acids: CSVHGTSGKYEQYF.

In this sample, this clone turned up once. The V gene is TRBV4-1, the J gene TRBJ2-4, with D hard to call. V shed 4 bases and J shed 6 bases, with 19 bases lying between them. The CDR3 spans 16 residues. CDR1 and CDR2 (germline): MGHRA, YSYEKL. The CDR3 here is CASSLPPPVPGNIQYF. The CDR3 nucleotides read TGCGCCAGCAGCCTCCCCCCCCCGGTCCCCGGAAACATTCAGTACTTC.

The chain joins TRBV30 to TRBJ2-7; perhaps TRBD2 as D (5 bases). Deletions cut 1 base from V and 3 bases from J, with 13 bases between. CDR3 length: 14 residues. Germline V gene sequence: CDR1 GTSNPN, CDR2 SVGIG (reference sequence). CDR3 nucleotide sequence: TGTGCCTGGAGTGCCGGACTGATTAACTACGAGCAGTACTTC. It codes for CAWSAGLINYEQYF.

The chain recombines TRBV27 with TRBJ2-3; possibly TRBD2 for D (6 bases). CDR1 is MNHEY, CDR2 SMNVEV, per germline (reference sequence). V was cut by 3 bases and J by 1 base, with 8 bases left in between. The CDR3 totals 14 residues. The CDR3 sequence: CASSLERGTDTQYF. The CDR3, as DNA: TGTGCCAGCAGTTTGGAGCGGGGCACAGATACGCAGTATTTT.

This rearrangement joins TRBV19 to TRBJ1-1, with a possible D match to TRBD1 (6 bases). With 4 bases removed from V and 1 base from J, the gap between germline ends came to 10 bases. Germline assignment: CDR1 LNHDA and CDR2 SQIVND (reference sequence). There are 14 residues in the CDR3. In DNA form, the CDR3 reads TGTGCCAGTAGTACTACAGGGTGGAACACTGAAGCTTTCTTT. Translating gives CASSTTGWNTEAFF. Full variable domain (missing parts from reference TRBV19 and TRBJ1-1): DGGITQSPKYLFRKEGQNVTLSCEQNLNHDAMYWYRQDPGQGLRLIYYSQIVNDFQKGDIAEGYSVSREKKESFPLTVTSAQKNPTAFYLCASSTTGWNTEAFFGQGTRLTVV.

The table lists this clone with a few counts. The chain employs TRBV18 and TRBJ1-1, with a weak D call TRBD1 (5 bases). Germline lookup yields CDR1 KGHSH and CDR2 LQKENI. The V and J ends lost 2 bases and 11 bases respectively, with 15 bases between them. The CDR3 has 13 amino acids. DNA for the CDR3: TGTGCCAGCTCACCAGGGGCCACGGTGGAGGCTTTCTTT. This gives the protein CASSPGATVEAFF.

The chain has TRBV27 and TRBJ2-3; the match to TRBD2 covers 13 bases. Losses at the gene ends were 2 bases for V and 3 bases for J; bases not matched to a gene: 14. Germline CDR1 is MNHEY and CDR2 is SMNVEV (reference sequence). The length of the CDR3 is 20 residues. CDR3 DNA: TGTGCCAGCAGTTTAATGGGACTAGCGGGAATAAGTGGGTGGACAGATACGCAGTATTTT. Protein sequence: CASSLMGLAGISGWTDTQYF.

The genes are TRBV15 and TRBJ2-3; D is unclear. The germline CDR1 and CDR2 sequences are LNHNV and YYDKDF (reference sequence). The CDR3 sequence is 16 residues long. Between the trimmed V and J ends, which lost 3 bases and 1 base, there was a span of 14 bases. The CDR3 coding sequence is TGTGCCACCAGCAGTATTTCACTGGCCCGCACAGATACGCAGTATTTT. Translation gives CATSSISLARTDTQYF.

V gene TRBV5-1 combines with J gene TRBJ1-4; D is possibly TRBD1 (5 bases). Trimming cost V 3 bases and J 7 bases, with 16 bases left between them. This CDR3 region has 15 residues. CDR1 and CDR2 from the germline V gene are SGHRS and YFSETQ. Here the CDR3 DNA reads TGCGCCAGCAGCTGGGGGGGTCCCTCATCTGAAAAACTGTTTTTT. Translated: CASSWGGPSSEKLFF.

This chain links TRBV6-5 with TRBJ2-7, with TRBD1 identical over 7 bases. CDR1 and CDR2 from the germline V gene are MNHEY and SVGAGI. V gave up 4 bases and J gave up 1 base; unmatched junction bases: 4. This CDR3 comprises 14 residues. CDR3 DNA sequence: TGTGCCAGCAGTTTTACAGGGGAGTCCTACGAGCAGTACTTC. Translated: CASSFTGESYEQYF.

The genes are TRBV5-1 and TRBJ2-7; D is unresolved. V was pared by 3 bases and J by 5 bases, with 12 bases between. CDR3 length equals 13 residues. The germline CDR1 and CDR2 sequences are SGHRS and YFSETQ. The CDR3 sequence is CASSWTVGNEQYF. In DNA form, the CDR3 reads TGCGCCAGCAGCTGGACGGTAGGGAACGAGCAGTACTTC.

This chain connects TRBV2 to TRBJ1-5; 10 bases align to TRBD1. Germline V gene lookup returns CDR1 SNHLY and CDR2 FYNNEI. The CDR3 consists of 13 residues. V shed 8 bases and J 6 bases; nucleotides not matched to a gene: 4. CDR3: CASRDRGVQPQHF. In DNA, the CDR3 is TGTGCCAGCCGGGACAGGGGCGTTCAGCCCCAGCATTTT.

The rearrangement links TRBV19 to TRBJ2-1, with a weak D call TRBD2 (5 bases). Germline CDR1 is LNHDA and CDR2 is SQIVND (reference sequence). V lost 3 bases and J lost 2, with 11 bases in between. The CDR3 runs 15 residues. In nucleotides, the CDR3 is TGTGCCAGTAGTATGGACTTAGAGGCCTACAATGAGCAGTTCTTC. Translating gives CASSMDLEAYNEQFF.